Each of the 4 T cell receptor beta chains below was sequenced from the same sample in a study of blood T cells in healthy people across ages (dated by TCRdb to 2015 to 2017). The receptor library was made with 5' RACE. Reads for this sample came from an Illumina HiSeq 2500. A second PCR of about 7 to 12 cycles was run with a J-beta primer mix and a sample-barcoded 5' primer. TCRdb reprocessing: public reads trimmed at Q25 with fastp, clones called with MiXCR, in-frame beta chains kept. Rows are unified per CDR3 protein, each entry keeping the most common DNA and genes. This sample comprises about 680,000 distinct CDR3 sequences, around 49% of them detected only once. 30% to 35% of the sample is taken by the ten largest. The sequenced sample consisted of blood. Receptors originate from a woman aged 55-69 years in good health.

The chain joins TRBV28 to TRBJ1-6, with 7 bases lining up with TRBD1. V was clipped by 7 bases and J by 5 bases; unmatched bases: 8. CDR1 and CDR2 from the germline V gene are MDHEN and SYDVKM. This CDR3 is 15 amino acids long. CDR3 DNA: TGTGCCAGCATCTCCGGACAGGTTCATAATTCACCCCTCCACTTT. Protein product: CASISGQVHNSPLHF. The whole variable domain, remainder taken from reference TRBV28 and TRBJ1-6, is DVKVTQSSRYLVKRTGEKVFLECVQDMDHENMFWYRQDPGLGLRLIYFSYDVKMKEKGDIPEGYSVSREKKERFSLILESASTNQTSMYLCASISGQVHNSPLHFGNGTRLTVT.

This chain connects TRBV4-1 to TRBJ2-3; the match to TRBD2 covers 10 bases. The CDR3 contains 14 residues. The V segment lost 7 bases and the J segment 5 bases; nucleotides outside the gene matches: 6. The germline V gene has CDR1 MGHRA and CDR2 YSYEKL. CDR3 protein: CASKRTSGEDTQYF. The CDR3 DNA reads TGCGCCAGCAAACGCACTAGCGGGGAAGATACGCAGTATTTT.

This chain links TRBV27 with TRBJ2-5, with a weak D call TRBD1 (7 bases). V lost 3 bases to trimming and J lost 5 bases, with 16 bases between them. Germline V gene sequence: CDR1 MNHEY, CDR2 SMNVEV (reference sequence). The CDR3 runs to 15 residues. The CDR3 spells CASSFGAAGGETQYF. DNA for the CDR3: TGTGCCAGCAGTTTTGGGGCGGCAGGGGGGGAGACCCAGTACTTC.

V and J are TRBV7-3 and TRBJ2-2; the D gene is possibly TRBD2 (7 bases). Deletions cut 5 bases from V and 1 base from J, with 14 bases between. The germline CDR1 and CDR2 sequences are SGHTA and FQGTGA. CDR3 length: 16 amino acids. The CDR3 DNA reads as TGTGCCAGCAGCCCTGGGGGCGGGAGGAACACCGGGGAGCTGTTTTTT. Translating it yields CASSPGGGRNTGELFF.